The 11 T cell receptor beta chains given below trace back to one sample, sequenced in a study of T cells expressing NK-cell markers (dated by TCRdb to 2018 to 2021). The library was produced with 5' RACE. Sequenced using an Illumina HiSeq 2000. The reads underwent TCRdb reprocessing, giving one record for each CDR3 protein sequence and no DNA. The table for this sample records over 150,000 distinct CDR3 sequences. The top ten clonotypes cover roughly 21% of the sample. The material sequenced was blood T cells: a sorted CD56 or NKG2C T cell subset, CD4+ or CD8+ T cells, or bulk PBMC T cells (not recorded which). These TCRs come from a man aged 18 to 69 in good health.

Measured by frequency, this clonotype is medium-sized. The gene calls are TRBV27 and TRBJ1-2; TCRdb returns TRBD1, unconfirmable since there is no DNA. Germline V lookup: CDR1 MNHEY, CDR2 SMNVEV (reference sequence). CDR3 length: 13 amino acids. The CDR3 protein is CASSYTLAGGYTF.

The chain uses TRBV15 and TRBJ2-3; TCRdb selects TRBD2, and the lack of DNA leaves this call unchecked. The germline gives CDR1 LNHNV, CDR2 YYDKDF (reference sequence). The CDR3 length is 13 residues. This CDR3 is CATSTGTSVTQYF.

This chain links TRBV7-9 with TRBJ1-1; TCRdb indicates TRBD1, and absent DNA this call remains unverified. The CDR3 spans 14 residues. Germline CDR1 and CDR2: SEHNR and FQNEAQ (reference sequence). CDR3 protein: CASSPPEGQKEAFF.

The rearrangement links TRBV15 to TRBJ2-6; the D call from TCRdb, TRBD1, cannot be confirmed without DNA. Germline V lookup: CDR1 LNHNV, CDR2 YYDKDF (reference sequence). The CDR3 consists of 18 residues. The CDR3 is CATSSPLGTHSGANVLTF.

This CDR3 is CSARAGISTGELFF. The V call is TRBV20-1, the J call TRBJ2-2; TCRdb designates TRBD1, a call that cannot be tested without DNA. Germline V gene lookup returns CDR1 DFQATT and CDR2 SNEGSKA (reference sequence). CDR3 length equals 14 residues.

This sequence joins TRBV10-3 and TRBJ2-7; TCRdb designates TRBD2, a call that cannot be tested without DNA. The CDR3 runs to 15 residues. From germline, CDR1 is ENHRY and CDR2 SYGVKD. This chain's CDR3 is CAISEERGGPYEQYF.

The gene calls are TRBV5-1 and TRBJ2-5; TCRdb reports TRBD1, a call that lacks DNA to check it against. CDR3 length equals 16 residues. Germline V gene sequence: CDR1 SGHRS, CDR2 YFSETQ. CDR3 region: CASSRRTGGDQETQYF. The whole variable domain, remainder taken from reference TRBV5-1 and TRBJ2-5, is KAGVTQTPRYLIKTRGQQVTLSCSPISGHRSVSWYQQTPGQGLQFLFEYFSETQRNKGNFPGRFSGRQFSNSRSEMNVSTLELGDSALYLCASSRRTGGDQETQYFGPGTRLLVL.

The rearrangement uses TRBV6-1 and TRBJ2-7; TCRdb proposes TRBD1, but this gene call is untestable without DNA. CDR1 MNHNS and CDR2 SASEGT come from the germline V gene. The CDR3 is 14 amino acids. The CDR3 loop reads CASREAGDPYEQYF.

The CDR3 is CASSLYSGVLDEQYF. This chain uses TRBV12-3 or TRBV12-4 with TRBJ2-7; the D gene TCRdb calls, TRBD1, cannot be checked with no DNA. The CDR3 has 15 residues.

This rearrangement joins TRBV6-2 or TRBV6-3 to TRBJ2-1; the D call from TCRdb, TRBD2, cannot be confirmed without DNA. Germline values: CDR1 MNHEY, CDR2 SVGEGT. The CDR3 runs to 15 residues. The CDR3 reads CASSKLAGGFDEQFF.

The genes are TRBV15 and TRBJ1-1. Germline CDR1 and CDR2: LNHNV and YYDKDF (reference sequence). This CDR3 has 12 residues. The CDR3 loop is CATIKRGGEAFF. Full variable domain (missing parts from reference TRBV15 and TRBJ1-1): DAMVIQNPRYQVTQFGKPVTLSCSQTLNHNVMYWYQQKSSQAPKLLFHYYDKDFNNEADTPDNFQSRRPNTSFCFLDIRSPGLGDTAMYLCATIKRGGEAFFGQGTRLTVV.